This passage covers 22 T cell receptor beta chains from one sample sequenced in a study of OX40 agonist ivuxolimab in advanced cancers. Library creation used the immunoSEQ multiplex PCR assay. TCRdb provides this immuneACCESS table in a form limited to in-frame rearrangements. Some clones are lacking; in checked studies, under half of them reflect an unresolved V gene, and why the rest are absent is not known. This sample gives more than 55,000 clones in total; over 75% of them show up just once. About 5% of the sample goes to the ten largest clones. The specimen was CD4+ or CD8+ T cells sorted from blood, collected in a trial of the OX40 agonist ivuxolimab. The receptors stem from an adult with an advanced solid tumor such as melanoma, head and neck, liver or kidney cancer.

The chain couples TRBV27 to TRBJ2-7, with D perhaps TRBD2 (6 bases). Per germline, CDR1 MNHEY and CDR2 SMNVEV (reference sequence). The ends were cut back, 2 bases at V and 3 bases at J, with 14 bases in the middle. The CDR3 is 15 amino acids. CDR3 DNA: TGTGCCAGCAGTTTAGCCGGAGGGTCGATCTACGAGCAGTACTTC. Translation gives CASSLAGGSIYEQYF.

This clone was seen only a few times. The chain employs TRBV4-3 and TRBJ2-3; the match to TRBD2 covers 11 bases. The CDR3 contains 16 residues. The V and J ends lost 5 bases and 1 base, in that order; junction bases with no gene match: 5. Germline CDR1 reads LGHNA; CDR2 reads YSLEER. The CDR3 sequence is CASSLLAGVGTDTQYF. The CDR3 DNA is TGCGCCAGCAGCTTACTAGCGGGAGTGGGCACAGATACGCAGTATTTT.

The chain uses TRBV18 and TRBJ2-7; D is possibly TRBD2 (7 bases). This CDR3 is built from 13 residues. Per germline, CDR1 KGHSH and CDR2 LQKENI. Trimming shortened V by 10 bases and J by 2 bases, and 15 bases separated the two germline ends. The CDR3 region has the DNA TGTGCCACCAACAAGGGGGGGGCCTACGAGCAGTACTTC. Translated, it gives CATNKGGAYEQYF.

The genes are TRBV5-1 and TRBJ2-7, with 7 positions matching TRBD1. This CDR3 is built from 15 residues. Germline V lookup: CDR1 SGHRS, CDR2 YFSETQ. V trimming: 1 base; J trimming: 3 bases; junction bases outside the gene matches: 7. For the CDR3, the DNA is TGCGCCAGCAGCTTGACCCGGGACAGAGACTACGAGCAGTACTTC. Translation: CASSLTRDRDYEQYF.

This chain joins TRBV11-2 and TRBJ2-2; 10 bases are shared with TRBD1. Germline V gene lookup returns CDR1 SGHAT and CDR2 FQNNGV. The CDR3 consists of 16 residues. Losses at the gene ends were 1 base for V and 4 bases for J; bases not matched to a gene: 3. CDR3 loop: CASSLGTGGTTGELFF. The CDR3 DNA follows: TGTGCCAGCAGCTTAGGGACAGGGGGGACCACCGGGGAGCTGTTTTTT.

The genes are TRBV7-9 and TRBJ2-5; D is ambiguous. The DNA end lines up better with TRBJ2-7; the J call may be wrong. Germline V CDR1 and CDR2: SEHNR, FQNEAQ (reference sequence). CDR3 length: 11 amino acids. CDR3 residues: CASSLSDEQYF. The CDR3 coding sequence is TGTGCCAGCAGCCTTTCGGACGAGCAGTACTTC.

Here the CDR3 reads CASSLDSGQVTDYTF. For the CDR3, the DNA is TGTGCCAGCAGCTTAGATTCTGGACAGGTTACGGACTACACCTTC. The chain couples TRBV7-8 to TRBJ1-2, with 7 nucleotides matching TRBD1. The CDR3 is 15 amino acids. Germline V lookup: CDR1 SGHVS, CDR2 FQNEAQ. The ends lost 1 base at V and 10 bases at J; junction bases unmatched: 12.

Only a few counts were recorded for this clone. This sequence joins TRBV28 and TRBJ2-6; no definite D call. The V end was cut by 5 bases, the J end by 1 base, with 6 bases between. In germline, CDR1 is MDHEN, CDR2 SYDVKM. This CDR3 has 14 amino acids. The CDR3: CASSTVSGANVLTF. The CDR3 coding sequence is TGTGCCAGCAGTACCGTATCTGGGGCCAACGTCCTGACTTTC.

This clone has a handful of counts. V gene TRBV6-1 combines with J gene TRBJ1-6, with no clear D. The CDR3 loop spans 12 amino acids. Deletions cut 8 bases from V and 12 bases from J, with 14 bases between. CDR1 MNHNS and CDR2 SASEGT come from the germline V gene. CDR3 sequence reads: CASVAGVGPLHF. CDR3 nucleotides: TGTGCCAGCGTGGCGGGCGTAGGACCCCTCCACTTT.

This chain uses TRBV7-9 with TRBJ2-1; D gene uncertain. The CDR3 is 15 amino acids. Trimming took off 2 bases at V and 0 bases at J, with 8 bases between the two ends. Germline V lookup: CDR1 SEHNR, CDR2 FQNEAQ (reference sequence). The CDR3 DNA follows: TGTGCCAGCAGCTTATCCTTCTTCTCCTACAATGAGCAGTTCTTC. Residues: CASSLSFFSYNEQFF.

The CDR3 loop is CASSPGDRIDTEAFF. The CDR3 DNA reads TGCGCCAGCAGCCCGGGAGACAGGATCGACACTGAAGCTTTCTTT. This rearrangement joins TRBV4-1 to TRBJ1-1, with D possibly TRBD1 on 6 matching bases. Trimming left V 4 bases short and J 3 bases short, with 15 bases between. This CDR3 comprises 15 residues. In germline, CDR1 is MGHRA, CDR2 YSYEKL.

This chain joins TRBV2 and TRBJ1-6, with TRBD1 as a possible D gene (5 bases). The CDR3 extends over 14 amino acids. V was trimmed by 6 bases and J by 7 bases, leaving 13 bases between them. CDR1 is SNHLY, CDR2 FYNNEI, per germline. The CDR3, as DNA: TGTGCCAGCAGGTACGGGACTTCCAATTCACCCCTCCACTTT. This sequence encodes CASRYGTSNSPLHF.

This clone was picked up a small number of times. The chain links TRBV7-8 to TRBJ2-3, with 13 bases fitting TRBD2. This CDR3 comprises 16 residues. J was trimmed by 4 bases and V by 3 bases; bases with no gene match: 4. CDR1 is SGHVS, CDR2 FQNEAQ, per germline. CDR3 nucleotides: TGTGCCAGCAGCTTCAGGACTAGCGGGAGCGCAGATACGCAGTATTTT. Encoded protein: CASSFRTSGSADTQYF.

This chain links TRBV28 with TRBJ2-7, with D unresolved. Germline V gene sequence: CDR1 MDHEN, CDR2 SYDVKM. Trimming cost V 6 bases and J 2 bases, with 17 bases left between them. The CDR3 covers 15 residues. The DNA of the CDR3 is TGTGCCAGCAGATCCGATGTGGTTGCAGCCTACGAGCAGTACTTC. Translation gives CASRSDVVAAYEQYF.

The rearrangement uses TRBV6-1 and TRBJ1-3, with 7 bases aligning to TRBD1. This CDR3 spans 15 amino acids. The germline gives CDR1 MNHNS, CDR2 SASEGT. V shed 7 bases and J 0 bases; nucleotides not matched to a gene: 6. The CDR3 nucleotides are TGTGCCAGCACCCTGGACAGGAGCTCTGGAAACACCATATATTTT. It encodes CASTLDRSSGNTIYF.

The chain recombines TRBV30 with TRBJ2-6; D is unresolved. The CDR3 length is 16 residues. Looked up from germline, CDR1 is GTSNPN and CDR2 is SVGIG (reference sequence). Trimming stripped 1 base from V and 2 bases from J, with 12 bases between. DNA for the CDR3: TGTGCCTGGAGTGCATTCGGATCCGCTGGGGCCAACGTCCTGACTTTC. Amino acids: CAWSAFGSAGANVLTF.

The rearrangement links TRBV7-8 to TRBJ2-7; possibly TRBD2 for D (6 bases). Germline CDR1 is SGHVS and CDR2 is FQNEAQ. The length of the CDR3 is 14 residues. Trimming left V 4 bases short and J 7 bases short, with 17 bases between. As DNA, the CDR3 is TGTGCCAGCAGCTCGGGACTTCCCGGCGGGGAGCAGTACTTC. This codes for CASSSGLPGGEQYF.

The chain's CDR3 is CASSLVGAQETQYF. The CDR3 DNA sequence: TGTGCCAGCAGCTTAGTAGGCGCCCAAGAGACCCAGTACTTC. J is TRBJ2-5 and V is TRBV5-4; D is unclear. V was shortened by 2 bases and J by 1 base, with 9 bases between the two germline ends. This CDR3 spans 14 amino acids. Germline loops: CDR1 SGHNT, CDR2 YYREEE (reference sequence).

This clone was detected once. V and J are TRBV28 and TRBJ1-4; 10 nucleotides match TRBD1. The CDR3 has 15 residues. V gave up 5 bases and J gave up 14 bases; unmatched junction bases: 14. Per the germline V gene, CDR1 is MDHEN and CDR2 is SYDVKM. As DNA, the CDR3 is TGTGCCAGCAGTGCACCCGGGACAGGGGCCTTTAGTCTGTTTTTT. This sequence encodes CASSAPGTGAFSLFF.

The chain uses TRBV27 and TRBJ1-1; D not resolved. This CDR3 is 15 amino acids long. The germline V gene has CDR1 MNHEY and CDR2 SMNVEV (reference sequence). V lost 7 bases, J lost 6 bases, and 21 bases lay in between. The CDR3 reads CASNPSGGRVAEAFF. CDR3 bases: TGTGCCAGCAACCCCTCGGGTGGGAGGGTCGCTGAAGCTTTCTTT.

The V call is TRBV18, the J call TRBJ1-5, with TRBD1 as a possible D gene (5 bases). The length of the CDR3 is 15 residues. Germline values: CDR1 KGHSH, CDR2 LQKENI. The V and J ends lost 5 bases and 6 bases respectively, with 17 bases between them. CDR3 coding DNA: TGTGCCAGCTCAGTAGTCTCAGGGAATAGTCAGCCCCAGCATTTT. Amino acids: CASSVVSGNSQPQHF. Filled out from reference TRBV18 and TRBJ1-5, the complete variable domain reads NAGVMQNPRHLVRRRGQEARLRCSPMKGHSHVYWYRQLPEEGLKFMVYLQKENIIDESGMPKERFSAEFPKEGPSILRIQQVVRGDSAAYFCASSVVSGNSQPQHFGDGTRLSIL.

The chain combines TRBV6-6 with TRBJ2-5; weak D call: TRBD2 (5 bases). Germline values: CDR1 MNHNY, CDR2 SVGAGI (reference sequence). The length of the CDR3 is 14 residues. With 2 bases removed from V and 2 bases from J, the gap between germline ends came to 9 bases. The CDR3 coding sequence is TGTGCCAGCAGTTACCCGGACTTGCAAGAGACCCAGTACTTC. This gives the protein CASSYPDLQETQYF.